These T cell receptor beta chains were read from a single sample in a study of response to subunit inactivated influenza vaccine. TCRdb independently ran MiXCR on the RT-PCR reads; one entry per CDR3 protein. This sample yields about half a million distinct CDR3 sequences, of which 25% are seen a single time; approximately 2% belongs to the top ten. This specimen was CD4+ T cells sorted from PBMCs, taken around 5 days after vaccination. The receptor source for this set is a man aged 45-60 years who received an inactivated influenza vaccine. Both conserved end residues are part of each CDR3. The D gene is left open where the match is weak. Rows give clone size only sometimes, using once, few, many, or a class for an expanded clone.

>few|.|TRBJ2-1|15|TRBV11-2
CASSVQGSSYNEQFF
TGTGCCAGCAGCGTTCAGGGGAGCTCCTACAATGAGCAGTTCTTC
>many|.|TRBJ2-7|15|TRBV5-5
CASSLQQIPSYEQYF
TGTGCCAGCAGCTTGCAACAGATACCCTCCTACGAGCAGTACTTC
>few|TRBD2|TRBJ2-1|14|TRBV20-1
CSAARGNSIVEQFF
TGCAGTGCGGCGCGGGGGAATTCGATTGTTGAGCAGTTCTTC
>few|TRBD2|TRBJ2-7|14|TRBV20-1
CSAASGRAPYEQYF
TGCAGTGCCGCTAGCGGGAGGGCCCCCTACGAGCAGTACTTC
>few|TRBD1|TRBJ1-5|17|TRBV19
CASSILHGTVRNQPQHF
TGTGCCAGTAGTATTCTCCACGGGACAGTGCGCAATCAGCCCCAGCATTTT
>.|TRBD1|TRBJ1-3|18|TRBV29-1
CSVQGQGAEIGSGNTIYF
TGCAGCGTCCAGGGACAGGGGGCGGAAATTGGCTCTGGAAACACCATATATTTT
>.|TRBD2|TRBJ2-1|16|TRBV10-3
CAISASLAGEINEQFF
TGTGCCATCAGTGCGTCACTAGCGGGAGAAATCAATGAGCAGTTCTTC
>many|TRBD2|TRBJ2-1|16|TRBV29-1
CSVVGLAGNSYNEQFF
TGCAGCGTTGTGGGACTAGCGGGGAACTCCTACAATGAGCAGTTCTTC
>once|TRBD2|TRBJ2-1|15|TRBV28
CASSLGAGAGGEQFF
TGTGCCAGCAGTTTAGGAGCGGGGGCTGGAGGAGAGCAGTTCTTC
>.|TRBD2|TRBJ2-5|13|TRBV5-1
CASSFPSGETQYF
TGCGCCAGCAGCTTTCCTAGCGGAGAGACCCAGTACTTC
>.|.|TRBJ1-1|13|TRBV5-1
CASSFRGQGHAFF
TGCGCCAGCAGCTTCCGGGGGCAAGGGCATGCTTTCTTT
>.|.|TRBJ2-7|15|TRBV6-2/TRBV6-3
CASARAKGTFFEQYF
TGTGCCAGCGCGCGGGCAAAGGGGACGTTTTTTGAGCAGTACTTC
>.|.|TRBJ1-1|14|TRBV20-1
CSARKGQPNTEAFF
TGCAGTGCTAGAAAGGGACAACCGAACACTGAAGCTTTCTTT
>few|.|TRBJ2-7|11|TRBV25-1
CASSDVAAQYF
TGTGCCAGCAGTGATGTGGCGGCGCAGTACTTC
>few|.|TRBJ1-2|15|TRBV15
CATSRDLGGNYGYTF
TGTGCCACCAGCAGAGATTTAGGCGGGAACTATGGCTACACCTTC
>.|TRBD2|TRBJ2-1|16|TRBV2
CASSEGTSGRADEQFF
TGTGCCAGCAGTGAAGGGACTAGCGGGAGGGCCGATGAGCAGTTCTTC
>few|TRBD1|TRBJ1-1|16|TRBV10-3
CAISDVARTGSTEAFF
TGTGCCATCAGTGACGTTGCCAGGACAGGGTCCACTGAAGCTTTCTTT
>.|TRBD2|TRBJ2-1|14|TRBV28
CASSTSGYYNEQFF
TGTGCCAGCAGCACTAGCGGCTACTACAATGAGCAGTTCTTC
>.|.|TRBJ1-5|14|TRBV12-3/TRBV12-4
CASSLVHSNQPQHF
TGTGCCAGCAGTTTAGTGCATAGCAATCAGCCCCAGCATTTT
>few|.|TRBJ1-2|12|TRBV28
CASSLFGGGYTF
TGTGCCAGCAGTTTATTTGGGGGAGGCTACACCTTC
>few|TRBD1|TRBJ2-1|16|TRBV24-1
CATSDVRDRAYNEQFF
TGTGCCACCAGTGATGTCCGGGACAGGGCCTACAATGAGCAGTTCTTC
>.|TRBD1|TRBJ2-5|14|TRBV7-2
CASTHKGQGETQYF
TGTGCCAGCACCCATAAGGGACAGGGGGAGACCCAGTACTTC
>.|TRBD1|TRBJ1-5|13|TRBV12-3/TRBV12-4
CASSPGDSQPQHF
TGTGCCAGCAGTCCGGGGGACAGCCAGCCCCAGCATTTT
>once|TRBD2|TRBJ2-1|15|TRBV20-1
CSAKLASSSYNEQFF
TGCAGTGCGAAACTAGCGTCAAGCTCCTACAATGAGCAGTTCTTC
>few|TRBD1|TRBJ2-7|18|TRBV28
CASSSFVYRDRMNYEQYF
TGTGCCAGCAGTTCTTTTGTTTATCGGGACAGAATGAACTACGAGCAGTACTTC
>.|TRBD2|TRBJ2-5|16|TRBV3-1
CASSQDLAGRQETQYF
TGTGCCAGCAGCCAAGATCTAGCGGGTCGTCAAGAGACCCAGTACTTC
>.|TRBD1|TRBJ2-2|18|TRBV14
CASSHSFGQGAHTGELFF
TGTGCCAGCAGCCATTCCTTTGGACAGGGGGCTCACACCGGGGAGCTGTTTTTT
>many|TRBD1|TRBJ2-1|15|TRBV5-1
CASSLGGGKLNEQFF
TGCGCCAGCAGCTTGGGAGGGGGCAAGTTGAATGAGCAGTTCTTC
>.|.|TRBJ2-5|14|TRBV3-1
CASSQDTGRQTQYF
TGTGCCAGCAGCCAAGATACAGGACGGCAGACCCAGTACTTC
>.|.|TRBJ2-5|16|TRBV5-1
CASSLGSSGGQETQYF
TGCGCCAGCAGCTTGGGTTCGTCGGGCGGCCAAGAGACCCAGTACTTC
>.|.|TRBJ2-2|13|TRBV6-2/TRBV6-3
CASSNSNTGELFF
TGTGCCAGCAGCAATTCGAACACCGGGGAGCTGTTTTTT
>.|.|TRBJ1-1|16|TRBV6-2/TRBV6-3
CASSYVAGASNTEAFF
TGTGCCAGCAGTTACGTGGCAGGTGCCTCGAACACTGAAGCTTTCTTT
>.|.|TRBJ2-5|13|TRBV7-2
CASSFRVTETQYF
TGTGCCAGCAGCTTCAGGGTAACCGAGACCCAGTACTTC
>.|.|TRBJ1-4|13|TRBV7-9
CASSSFGGEKLFF
TGTGCCAGCAGCTCGTTTGGGGGTGAAAAACTGTTTTTT
>.|.|TRBJ2-1|15|TRBV20-1
CSASDATGFYNEQFF
TGCAGTGCTTCCGATGCGACAGGTTTCTACAATGAGCAGTTCTTC
>.|.|TRBJ2-3|16|TRBV4-1
CASSQAKAGASRAQYF
TGCGCCAGCAGCCAAGCCAAAGCCGGAGCTAGCCGTGCGCAGTATTTT
>.|.|TRBJ2-7|15|TRBV15
CATSRDDEPSYEQYF
TGTGCCACCAGCAGAGATGATGAGCCCTCCTACGAGCAGTACTTC